This TCR beta chain was observed in a study of Graves' ophthalmopathy and Graves' hyperthyroidism (dated by TCRdb to the late 2010s). Background on the whole study: Hyperthyroidism was considered stable if no progression to ophthalmopathy occurred within 18 months of follow-up. The independent validation cohort included some 19 hyperthyroidism patients plus 17 patients who later progressed from hyperthyroidism to ophthalmopathy. TCR beta repertoire signatures were used to distinguish Graves' ophthalmopathy from Graves' hyperthyroidism and to predict progression to ophthalmopathy. In more than five hyperthyroidism patients, the T-cell repertoires found in thyroid tissue were compared with those found in blood. A discovery set of 100 patients (43 ophthalmopathy, 57 stable hyperthyroidism) was enrolled to explore V-J signatures distinguishing ophthalmopathy from hyperthyroidism. After sampling, hyperthyroidism patients received methimazole starting at 30 mg daily, and ophthalmopathy patients received high-dose intravenous methylprednisolone. In total, some 140 blood samples were TCR-sequenced: 43 ophthalmopathy, around 75 hyperthyroidism and roughly 17 hyperthyroidism-to-ophthalmopathy patients. The full study reports these points: In validation, the model predicted ophthalmopathy progression with about 71% sensitivity and approximately 75% specificity; some twelve predicted patients were CT-confirmed with GO in a median of approximately 6.5 months. The 13-signature model separated ophthalmopathy from stable hyperthyroidism with about 86% sensitivity and almost 84% specificity in cross-validation, and 80%/75% in the test set. Sample size was not predetermined statistically, and investigators were not blinded to group allocation. Most of the expanded thyroid clonotypes with a frequency above 0.001 were also detected in blood, and it was suggested that the thyroid immune response may be reflected by blood repertoires.

This clonotype was counted a few times. Its antigen is currently not known. Base-call qualities are not available, and no considerably larger clone is one nucleotide away. Reading the germline V gene gives CDR1 SGHVS and CDR2 FQNEAQ. Between the V and J ends, shortened by 5 bases and 5 bases respectively, the junction contains 21 bases. Including the terminal cysteine and phenylalanine, the CDR3 comprises 16 residues. Only the CDR3 part of the read is kept: 48 bases, read in frame from the first base. For repertoire sequencing, the TCR beta CDR3 regions were amplified from RNA transcripts. HTBI primers and the Qiagen OneStep RT-PCR kit were used in a first-round RT-PCR, which was followed by a second-round multiplex PCR, size selection and purification. Sequencing of the libraries was carried out on an Illumina HiSeq2000 in paired-end mode with 100 bp reads. The paper's processing steps were these. SOAPnuke was used for read processing, and reads with adapters, uncalled bases, a mean Phred below 15, or no exact constant-primer or identifier match were discarded. COPE v1.2.5 was used to merge high-quality paired reads. Clonotypes were defined as unique nucleotide sequences and were aligned to IMGT TRB V, D and J references using MiTCR v1.1. The analysis was limited to V-J combinations with a frequency above 0.0001, which together covered approximately 99% of repertoires. A TCR clonal expansion and chaos score per V-J combination was defined as the ratio of F50 clonal expansion to chaos observed in the TCRdist matrix. Welch's t-statistics and random forest were used to reduce features to over ten V-J combinations, which were fed into a naive Bayes classifier. The Morisita-Horn index was used to measure how similar the thyroid and blood repertoires were. TCRdb trimmed the raw reads at Q25, called clones with MiXCR and kept productive beta chains. When rows share a CDR3 protein, they turn into one entry using the most common DNA and genes. The V and J calls follow TCRdb's processing rather than the paper's. For this sample the table gives around 1,000,000 distinct CDR3 sequences, of which roughly 35% were detected only once. The ten biggest clones cover approximately 10% of the sample.

Hyperthyroidism patients were newly diagnosed, with disease duration under 2 months, and aged 18 to 65 years. Patients with other autoimmune diseases, uncontrolled infections, pregnancy or lactation were excluded from the study. Diagnosis was based on clinical symptoms, serum thyroxine, TRAb, thyroid ultrasound and orbital computed tomography. Trizol reagent was used to extract the total RNA, and its quality was then checked on an Agilent 2100 Bioanalyzer. Sequencing input: peripheral blood or thyroid tissue (not recorded which). The chain was built from TRBV7-8 and TRBJ2-5; the D segment could be TRBD2, given 5 matching bases. The TCR sequence derives from an adult man with Graves' hyperthyroidism. This receptor carries the CDR3 CASSPSRVWGRETQYF. Here is the DNA: TGTGCCAGCAGCCCTTCGAGGGTCTGGGGAAGGGAGACCCAGTACTTC.